The clone carrying this T cell receptor beta chain was picked up one time. Per the original methods: Scientists estimated how many nucleated cells there were by amplifying reference gene primers. Method: immunoSEQ multiplex PCR; TCRdb's copy keeps in-frame clones and lacks some. Clonal size and the V and J genes are those of that table, whereas D and trimming came from the DNA. The sample yields about 110,000 clones, over 65% seen once. Germline V gives CDR1 WNHNN, CDR2 SYGVQD (reference sequence). This CDR3 is built from 17 residues. V shed 2 bases and J 7 bases; nucleotides not matched to a gene: 10. This entry belongs to a study of blood T cell repertoires in COVID-19. Study at large: From the United States, Italy and Spain came samples of acute and convalescent COVID-19. Nucleic acid was either cDNA or gDNA, and it came from T cells, B-cell-depleted T cells, or PBMCs.

The chain carries TRBV10-1 and TRBJ2-4; 11 bases fit TRBD2. The source material was peripheral blood. The TCR originated in a woman aged 40-49 years with acute or convalescent COVID-19. The DNA of the CDR3 is TGCGCCAGCAGTGAGACTAGCGGGGGCCGCGGGGTGAACATTCAGTACTTC. Amino acid sequence: CASSETSGGRGVNIQYF.